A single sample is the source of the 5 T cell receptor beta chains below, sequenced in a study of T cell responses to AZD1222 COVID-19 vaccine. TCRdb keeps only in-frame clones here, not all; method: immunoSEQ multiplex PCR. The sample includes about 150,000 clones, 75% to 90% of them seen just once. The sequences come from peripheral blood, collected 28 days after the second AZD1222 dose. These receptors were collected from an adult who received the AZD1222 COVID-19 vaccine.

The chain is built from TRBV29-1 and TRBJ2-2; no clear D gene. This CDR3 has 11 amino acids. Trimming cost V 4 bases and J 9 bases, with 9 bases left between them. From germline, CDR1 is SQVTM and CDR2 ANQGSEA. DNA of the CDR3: TGCAGCGTTGGGGGTAGCCGGGAGCTGTTTTTT. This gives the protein CSVGGSRELFF.

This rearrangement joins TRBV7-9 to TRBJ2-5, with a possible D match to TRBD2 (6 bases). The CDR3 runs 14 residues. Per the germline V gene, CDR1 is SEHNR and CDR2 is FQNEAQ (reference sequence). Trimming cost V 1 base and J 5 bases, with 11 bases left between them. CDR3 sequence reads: CASSLDPGRETQYF. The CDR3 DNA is TGTGCCAGCAGCTTAGATCCGGGGAGGGAGACCCAGTACTTC.

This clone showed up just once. The chain's CDR3 is CASSLGPSTDTQYF. The CDR3, as DNA: TGTGCCAGCAGCTTAGGGCCTAGCACAGATACGCAGTATTTT. The J gene is TRBJ2-3, the V gene TRBV5-6; D not resolved. V was pared by 2 bases and J by 0 bases, with 7 bases between. Germline CDR1 reads SGHDT; CDR2 reads YYEEEE. The CDR3 is 14 amino acids.

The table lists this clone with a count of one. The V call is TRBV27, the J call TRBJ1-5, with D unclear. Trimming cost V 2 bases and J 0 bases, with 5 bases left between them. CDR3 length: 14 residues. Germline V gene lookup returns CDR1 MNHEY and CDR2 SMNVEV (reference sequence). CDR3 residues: CASSLRPSNQPQHF. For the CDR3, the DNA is TGTGCCAGCAGTTTACGGCCTAGCAATCAGCCCCAGCATTTT.

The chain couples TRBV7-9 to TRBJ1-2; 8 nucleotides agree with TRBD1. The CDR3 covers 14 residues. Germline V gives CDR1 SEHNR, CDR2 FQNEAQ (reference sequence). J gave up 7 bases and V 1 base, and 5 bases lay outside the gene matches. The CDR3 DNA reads TGTGCCAGCAGCTTAGGGGGGACAGGTGGTGGCTACACCTTC. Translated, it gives CASSLGGTGGGYTF.